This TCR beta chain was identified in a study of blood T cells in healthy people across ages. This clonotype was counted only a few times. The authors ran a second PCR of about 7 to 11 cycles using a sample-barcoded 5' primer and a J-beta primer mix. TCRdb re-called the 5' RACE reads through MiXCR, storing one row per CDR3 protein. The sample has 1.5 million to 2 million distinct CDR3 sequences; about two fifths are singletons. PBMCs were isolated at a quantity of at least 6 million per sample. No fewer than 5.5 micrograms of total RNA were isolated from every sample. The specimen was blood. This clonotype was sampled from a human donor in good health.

The CDR3 DNA reads as TGCGCCAGCAGCCAAGGGACGTGGGGCTATGGCTACACCTTC. This encodes CASSQGTWGYGYTF. This chain links TRBV4-1 with TRBJ1-2; no reliable D call. This CDR3 has 14 residues. The V gene lost 1 base and the J gene lost 4 bases, with 10 bases spanning the gap. The V gene's germline CDR1 is MGHRA and CDR2 YSYEKL.